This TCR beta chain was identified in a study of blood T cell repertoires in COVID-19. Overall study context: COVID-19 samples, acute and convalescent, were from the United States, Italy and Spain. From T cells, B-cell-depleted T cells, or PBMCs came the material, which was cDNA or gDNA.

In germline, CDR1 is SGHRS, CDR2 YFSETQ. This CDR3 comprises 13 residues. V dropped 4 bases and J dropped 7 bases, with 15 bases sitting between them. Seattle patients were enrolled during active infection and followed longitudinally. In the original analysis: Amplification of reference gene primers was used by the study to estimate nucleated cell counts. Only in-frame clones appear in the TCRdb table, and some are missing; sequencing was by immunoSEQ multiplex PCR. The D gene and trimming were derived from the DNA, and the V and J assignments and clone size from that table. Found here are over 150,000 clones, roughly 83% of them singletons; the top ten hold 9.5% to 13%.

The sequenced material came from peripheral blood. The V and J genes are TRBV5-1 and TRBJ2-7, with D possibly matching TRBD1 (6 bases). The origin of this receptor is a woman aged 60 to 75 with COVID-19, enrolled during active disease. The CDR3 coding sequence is TGCGCCAGCAGCCTTAGTCAGGGGTTTGAGCAGTACGTC. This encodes CASSLSQGFEQYV.